The 18 T cell receptor beta chains below all came from one sample that was sequenced in a study of type 1 and type 2 diabetes patients. Amplification started from genomic DNA. Amplification of the beta chain CDR3 used 30 forward and 13 reverse multiplex primers. One entry per CDR3 protein results from TCRdb running MiXCR on the multiplex PCR reads. Of under 300,000 distinct CDR3 sequences in the sample, around 47% are singletons; the top ten hold roughly 15%. The sample taken for sequencing was peripheral blood mononuclear cells (PBMCs). The receptors originated from a young man with type 2 diabetes.

This rearrangement joins TRBV5-4 to TRBJ1-1; maybe TRBD1 (5 bases). The germline V gene encodes CDR1 SGHNT and CDR2 YYREEE (reference sequence). The V end was cut by 4 bases, the J end by 1 base, with 14 bases between. The CDR3 covers 15 residues. CDR3 sequence: CASSQPGTENTEAFF. The CDR3 DNA reads TGTGCCAGCAGCCAACCCGGGACCGAGAACACTGAAGCTTTCTTT.

V and J are TRBV11-2 and TRBJ2-5; 9 nucleotides line up with TRBD1. The CDR3 spans 15 residues. CDR1 is SGHAT and CDR2 is FQNNGV in the germline V gene. Trimming removed 5 bases from V and 2 bases from J; junction bases left unmatched: 6. CDR3: CASSPTGTGQETQYF. CDR3 sequence (DNA): TGTGCCAGCAGCCCAACCGGGACAGGGCAAGAGACCCAGTACTTC.

This clonotype appeared a few times. The chain joins TRBV24-1 to TRBJ2-2; unclear D gene. V lost 4 bases, J lost 7 bases, and 3 bases lay in between. Germline CDR1 and CDR2: KGHDR and SFDVKD. This CDR3 is built from 11 residues. The CDR3 region is CATSDHGELFF. DNA of the CDR3: TGTGCCACCAGTGACCACGGGGAGCTGTTTTTT.

The rearrangement joins TRBV20-1 to TRBJ2-6; D is uncertain. Germline V gives CDR1 DFQATT, CDR2 SNEGSKA (reference sequence). The ends were cut back, 0 bases at V and 3 bases at J, with 9 bases in the middle. CDR3 length equals 15 residues. CDR3 in amino acids: CSAREGGDGANVLTF. In nucleotides, the CDR3 is TGCAGTGCTAGAGAGGGTGGGGATGGGGCCAACGTCCTGACTTTC.

The chain is built from TRBV12-3 or TRBV12-4 and TRBJ2-1; TRBD2 matches 14 bases. This CDR3 comprises 16 residues. V shed 5 bases and J 3 bases; nucleotides not matched to a gene: 3. CDR3 sequence reads: CASSRTSGRIYNEQFF. The CDR3, as DNA: TGTGCCAGCAGTCGGACTAGCGGGAGGATCTACAATGAGCAGTTCTTC.

This clonotype was seen repeatedly, ten times or more. V usage is TRBV25-1 and J usage is TRBJ2-5, with D perhaps matching TRBD2 (6 bases). With 0 bases removed from V and 7 bases from J, the gap between germline ends came to 12 bases. This CDR3 is 14 amino acids long. Germline-derived CDR1 and CDR2 are MGHDK and SYGVNS. This CDR3 reads CASSEYSMGGTQYF. For the CDR3, the DNA is TGTGCCAGCAGTGAATACTCCATGGGGGGGACCCAGTACTTC.

In its sample, this clonotype was seen a few times. The chain links TRBV20-1 to TRBJ2-7; TRBD2 matches at 9 bases. The CDR3 sequence is 12 residues long. Germline trimming cut 6 bases from V and 3 bases from J; bases unmatched to any gene: 3. Germline loops: CDR1 DFQATT, CDR2 SNEGSKA (reference sequence). The CDR3: CSAVTSGYEQYF. The CDR3 coding sequence is TGCAGTGCAGTGACTAGCGGCTACGAGCAGTACTTC.

This clonotype occurred once. The chain employs TRBV13 and TRBJ1-2, with TRBD1 as a possible D gene (5 bases). Germline V gene lookup returns CDR1 PRHDT and CDR2 FYEKMQ (reference sequence). This CDR3 spans 13 amino acids. V was shortened by 5 bases and J by 7 bases, with 14 bases between the two germline ends. CDR3 region: CASSPGGNGGYTF. The CDR3 coding sequence is TGTGCCAGCAGCCCCGGGGGAAATGGTGGCTACACCTTC.

This chain joins TRBV2 and TRBJ2-3, with 7 bases that match TRBD1. The germline V gene has CDR1 SNHLY and CDR2 FYNNEI. V lost 4 bases, J lost 1 base, and 11 bases stayed unmatched. The CDR3 length is 17 residues. The CDR3 DNA sequence: TGTGCCAGCAGTGCAATAGGACAGGTTGACGGCACAGATACGCAGTATTTT. The encoded protein is CASSAIGQVDGTDTQYF. The variable domain in full, completed from reference TRBV2 and TRBJ2-3, reads EPEVTQTPSHQVTQMGQEVILRCVPISNHLYFYWYRQILGQKVEFLVSFYNNEISEKSEIFDDQFSVERPDGSNFTLKIRSTKLEDSAMYFCASSAIGQVDGTDTQYFGPGTRLTVL.

This clonotype was counted a few times. This CDR3 is CSAPNDRVSETQYF. The DNA for the CDR3 is TGCAGTGCTCCCAACGACAGGGTGTCAGAGACCCAGTACTTC. This chain links TRBV20-1 with TRBJ2-5, with 7 bases aligning to TRBD1. CDR1 and CDR2 (germline): DFQATT, SNEGSKA (reference sequence). J lost 4 bases, V lost 5 bases, and 10 bases had no gene match. This CDR3 has 14 residues.

V and J are TRBV27 and TRBJ2-2; a weak D match, TRBD2 (6 bases). V lost 5 bases and J lost 1, with 11 bases in between. Per the germline V gene, CDR1 is MNHEY and CDR2 is SMNVEV (reference sequence). This CDR3 is built from 15 residues. CDR3 coding DNA: TGTGCCAGCAGTGCGGGACTGATGAACACCGGGGAGCTGTTTTTT. It codes for CASSAGLMNTGELFF.

This chain joins TRBV27 and TRBJ1-1; tentatively, D is TRBD1 (5 bases). CDR1 and CDR2 from the germline V gene are MNHEY and SMNVEV (reference sequence). Trimming took off 2 bases at V and 2 bases at J, with 18 bases between the two ends. This CDR3 has 17 amino acids. The CDR3 protein is CASSLGGRVYDNTEAFF. In DNA form, the CDR3 reads TGTGCCAGCAGTTTAGGAGGCAGGGTGTACGACAACACTGAAGCTTTCTTT.

The rearrangement joins TRBV24-1 to TRBJ1-5; D is uncertain. CDR3 size: 15 residues. Germline V gene sequence: CDR1 KGHDR, CDR2 SFDVKD. With 4 bases removed from V and 5 bases from J, the gap between germline ends came to 14 bases. CDR3 region: CATSDETSPHQPQHF. The CDR3 DNA follows: TGTGCCACCAGTGACGAGACAAGCCCCCATCAGCCCCAGCATTTT.

J is TRBJ1-2 and V is TRBV10-3; 11 bases map to TRBD1. In germline, CDR1 is ENHRY, CDR2 SYGVKD. The CDR3 length is 15 residues. The J segment lost 4 bases and the V segment lost 2 bases, leaving 3 bases of the junction unmatched. The CDR3 region is CAISEEGQGVYGYTF. The DNA of the CDR3 is TGTGCCATCAGTGAGGAGGGACAGGGGGTCTATGGCTACACCTTC.

Turning to this clonotype: Given the absence of the conserved phenylalanine or tryptophan at the CDR3 end, a read error is likely. This chain joins TRBV30 and TRBJ1-5, with 8 bases identical to TRBD1. The germline V gene has CDR1 GTSNPN and CDR2 SVGIG (reference sequence). Trimming removed 1 base from V and 5 bases from J; junction bases left unmatched: 1. This CDR3 spans 13 amino acids. DNA of the CDR3: TGTGCCTGGAGTGCAGGGGGCTATCAGCCCCAGCATTCT. This codes for CAWSAGGYQPQHS.

The chain links TRBV6-1 to TRBJ2-3; TRBD2 aligns across 10 bases. The V segment lost 8 bases and the J segment 3 bases; nucleotides outside the gene matches: 11. Germline-derived CDR1 and CDR2 are MNHNS and SASEGT. This CDR3 comprises 16 residues. The CDR3 bases are TGTGCCAGCTCCCAATCCGGGACTAGCGTTACAGATACGCAGTATTTT. It specifies CASSQSGTSVTDTQYF.

J is TRBJ2-5 and V is TRBV7-9; D perhaps matches TRBD1 (6 bases). The ends were cut back, 4 bases at V and 4 bases at J, with 13 bases in the middle. Germline V lookup: CDR1 SEHNR, CDR2 FQNEAQ (reference sequence). CDR3 length: 14 amino acids. The CDR3 DNA reads as TGTGCCAGCAGCTCTCAGACAGGCCCAGAGACCCAGTACTTC. Translating gives CASSSQTGPETQYF. The full variable domain, rest sourced from reference TRBV7-9 and TRBJ2-5, is DTGVSQNPRHKITKRGQNVTFRCDPISEHNRLYWYRQTLGQGPEFLTYFQNEAQLEKSRLLSDRFSAERPKGSFSTLEIQRTEQGDSAMYLCASSSQTGPETQYFGPGTRLLVL.

This chain connects TRBV7-8 to TRBJ2-3; the D gene is possibly TRBD1 (6 bases). Germline V CDR1 and CDR2: SGHVS, FQNEAQ. V gave up 4 bases and J gave up 2 bases, with 10 bases separating them. This CDR3 region has 14 residues. The CDR3 here is CASSSGALTDTQYF. The CDR3 coding sequence is TGTGCCAGCAGCTCAGGGGCCCTCACAGATACGCAGTATTTT.